This is a list of T cell receptor beta chains from one sample in a study of cytomegalovirus exposure and HLA in healthy donors. Sequenced by immunoSEQ multiplex PCR; TCRdb stores in-frame clones only, minus some. The table lists 140,000 or so clones, roughly 86% of them singletons. The sample comprised PBMCs. The receptors come from a middle-aged woman in good health and CMV-seronegative. Both conserved end residues are part of each CDR3. Fields, in order: clone size, D gene, J gene, V gene, CDR3 protein, CDR3 DNA. The D gene is left open where the match is weak. Clone sizes are given selectively: once, few, many, or a class where the clone is expanded.

clone_size: NA; d_call: TRBD1; j_call: TRBJ2-7; v_call: TRBV7-6; cdr3_aa: CASSLAVARGLDEQYF; cdr3_nt: TGTGCCAGCAGCTTAGCCGTTGCCAGGGGGTTGGACGAGCAGTACTTC
clone_size: NA; d_call: NA; j_call: TRBJ1-4; v_call: TRBV11-1; cdr3_aa: CASSAMGGEKLFF; cdr3_nt: TGTGCCAGCAGCGCCATGGGAGGCGAAAAACTGTTTTTT
clone_size: NA; d_call: NA; j_call: TRBJ2-1; v_call: TRBV4-3; cdr3_aa: CASSQDRDFYNEQFF; cdr3_nt: TGCGCCAGCAGCCAAGATCGGGACTTCTACAATGAGCAGTTCTTC
clone_size: NA; d_call: NA; j_call: TRBJ1-2; v_call: TRBV7-9; cdr3_aa: CASSPAHLYGYTF; cdr3_nt: TGTGCCAGCAGCCCTGCGCACCTATATGGCTACACCTTC
clone_size: NA; d_call: TRBD1; j_call: TRBJ2-7; v_call: TRBV6-5; cdr3_aa: CASSADRASEQYF; cdr3_nt: TGTGCCAGCAGTGCGGACAGGGCGTCCGAGCAGTACTTC
clone_size: once; d_call: TRBD2; j_call: TRBJ2-3; v_call: TRBV5-4; cdr3_aa: CASSSGGLARDTQYF; cdr3_nt: TGTGCCAGCAGCTCGGGGGGACTAGCGAGAGATACGCAGTATTTT
clone_size: NA; d_call: NA; j_call: TRBJ2-1; v_call: TRBV4-1; cdr3_aa: CASSQGGPGSQFF; cdr3_nt: TGCGCCAGCAGCCAAGGAGGGCCGGGCTCGCAGTTCTTC
clone_size: NA; d_call: TRBD1; j_call: TRBJ2-7; v_call: TRBV6-1; cdr3_aa: CASRRTGGYEQYF; cdr3_nt: TGTGCCAGCAGGCGGACAGGGGGCTACGAGCAGTACTTC
clone_size: NA; d_call: NA; j_call: TRBJ1-1; v_call: TRBV4-2; cdr3_aa: CASSQELVGVGNTEAFF; cdr3_nt: TGTGCCAGCAGCCAAGAGCTGGTCGGGGTGGGGAACACTGAAGCTTTCTTT
clone_size: few; d_call: NA; j_call: TRBJ2-5; v_call: TRBV27; cdr3_aa: CASSLGAGVHETQYF; cdr3_nt: TGTGCCAGCAGCTTGGGCGCAGGGGTCCACGAGACCCAGTACTTC
clone_size: NA; d_call: NA; j_call: TRBJ1-2; v_call: TRBV7-9; cdr3_aa: CASSLREQGGYTF; cdr3_nt: TGTGCCAGCAGCTTACGAGAACAGGGAGGCTACACCTTC
clone_size: NA; d_call: NA; j_call: TRBJ2-1; v_call: TRBV27; cdr3_aa: CASREYNEQFF; cdr3_nt: TGTGCCAGCCGGGAGTACAATGAGCAGTTCTTC
clone_size: NA; d_call: NA; j_call: TRBJ2-7; v_call: TRBV10-3; cdr3_aa: CAISEQIQRMYEQYF; cdr3_nt: TGTGCCATCAGTGAGCAGATCCAACGAATGTACGAGCAGTACTTC
clone_size: NA; d_call: TRBD2; j_call: TRBJ2-7; v_call: TRBV7-2; cdr3_aa: CASSRPAGGAYEQYF; cdr3_nt: TGTGCCAGCAGTCGGCCGGCGGGAGGCGCCTACGAGCAGTACTTC
clone_size: few; d_call: TRBD1; j_call: TRBJ1-5; v_call: TRBV5-1; cdr3_aa: CASSLDRGGQPQHF; cdr3_nt: TGCGCCAGCAGCCTGGACAGGGGAGGACAGCCCCAGCATTTT
clone_size: NA; d_call: TRBD2; j_call: TRBJ2-1; v_call: TRBV9; cdr3_aa: CASSSGLVGLVDEQFF; cdr3_nt: TGTGCCAGCAGCTCCGGACTAGTAGGGTTGGTCGATGAGCAGTTCTTC
clone_size: NA; d_call: TRBD1; j_call: TRBJ1-2; v_call: TRBV28; cdr3_aa: CASSLFDQGGSDGYTF; cdr3_nt: TGTGCCAGCAGTTTATTTGATCAAGGGGGCTCCGATGGCTACACCTTC
clone_size: NA; d_call: NA; j_call: TRBJ1-2; v_call: TRBV9; cdr3_aa: CASSARGGYTF; cdr3_nt: TGTGCCAGCAGCGCGAGGGGGGGCTACACCTTC
clone_size: NA; d_call: NA; j_call: TRBJ2-1; v_call: TRBV5-1; cdr3_aa: CASSSPGSSNEQFF; cdr3_nt: TGCGCCAGCAGCTCCCCCGGGTCCAGCAATGAGCAGTTCTTC
clone_size: NA; d_call: TRBD2; j_call: TRBJ2-7; v_call: TRBV10-2; cdr3_aa: CASSGGIAGGSYEQYF; cdr3_nt: TGCGCCAGCAGTGGAGGGATTGCGGGAGGCTCCTACGAGCAGTACTTC
clone_size: NA; d_call: NA; j_call: TRBJ2-7; v_call: TRBV5-6; cdr3_aa: CASSLGGSSYEQYF; cdr3_nt: TGTGCCAGCAGCTTGGGGGGCAGCTCCTACGAGCAGTACTTC
clone_size: NA; d_call: TRBD1; j_call: TRBJ1-2; v_call: TRBV19; cdr3_aa: CASSIGRDRVPYGYTF; cdr3_nt: TGTGCCAGTAGTATCGGCCGAGACAGGGTTCCTTATGGCTACACCTTC
clone_size: NA; d_call: TRBD1; j_call: TRBJ2-4; v_call: TRBV7-2; cdr3_aa: CASSFLGGADIQYF; cdr3_nt: TGTGCCAGCAGCTTCCTAGGGGGCGCAGACATTCAGTACTTC
clone_size: NA; d_call: NA; j_call: TRBJ2-3; v_call: TRBV14; cdr3_aa: CASSLRELADTQYF; cdr3_nt: TGTGCCAGCAGCCTTCGGGAGTTGGCAGATACGCAGTATTTT
clone_size: once; d_call: NA; j_call: TRBJ2-2; v_call: TRBV7-9; cdr3_aa: CASSFKLKGELFF; cdr3_nt: TGTGCCAGCAGCTTCAAACTCAAGGGGGAGCTGTTTTTT
clone_size: NA; d_call: TRBD2; j_call: TRBJ2-7; v_call: TRBV10-3; cdr3_aa: CAISEPGASGSYEQYF; cdr3_nt: TGTGCCATCAGTGAGCCTGGGGCTAGCGGGAGCTACGAGCAGTACTTC
clone_size: NA; d_call: TRBD2; j_call: TRBJ2-2; v_call: TRBV9; cdr3_aa: CASSNEREGQLIGELFF; cdr3_nt: TGTGCCAGCAGCAATGAGCGGGAGGGCCAATTGATCGGGGAGCTGTTTTTT
clone_size: NA; d_call: TRBD1; j_call: TRBJ1-1; v_call: TRBV5-4; cdr3_aa: CASSPLTGVNTEAFF; cdr3_nt: TGTGCCAGCAGCCCCTTAACAGGGGTGAACACTGAAGCTTTCTTT